This entry concerns a single T cell receptor (beta chain). Its target is not known. This CDR3 region has 16 residues. V was cut by 0 bases and J by 5 bases, with 13 bases left in between. Per the germline V gene, CDR1 is LGHNA and CDR2 is YSLEER. PBMC DNA, left unsorted, was sequenced on ten immunoSEQ deep assay plates. Original processing methods: From ImmunoSEQ came sequences covering only the junction and carrying no quality scores, so filtering differed. TCRdb keeps only in-frame clones here, not all; method: immunoSEQ multiplex PCR. The V and J calls and clone size were taken over from that table, and D and trimming were inferred from the DNA. The repertoire holds approximately 480,000 clones, with about 80% as singletons. The data stem from a study of shared clonotypes between healthy human individuals. General study results and limits: The expectation was that sequencing depth would affect clonotype sharing among donors.

Sequencing used PBMCs. The rearrangement uses TRBV4-3 and TRBJ2-2, with TRBD2 as a possible D gene (5 bases). The clonotype was recovered from a woman aged 35 to 49 in good health. Some clones in this sample may be carry-over from other donors' samples. The DNA for the CDR3 is TGCGCCAGCAGCCAAGATCTCGGCCGCGGGACCGGGGAGCTGTTTTTT. This gives the protein CASSQDLGRGTGELFF.